Shown below are 16 T cell receptor beta chains from a single sample sequenced in a study of T cells after yellow fever vaccination. TCRdb reprocessed the 5' RACE reads with MiXCR, giving one entry per CDR3 protein. There are approximately 510,000 distinct CDR3 sequences in the sample; 21% occur only once, and approximately 15% lies in the top ten. Sequenced material: PBMCs, taken approximately 20 days after the first yellow fever vaccination. The receptor source for this set is a man between 18 and 35 years old who received the YFV17D yellow fever vaccine.

In its sample, this clonotype was seen a few times. The chain recombines TRBV5-1 with TRBJ2-3, with D perhaps TRBD1 (5 bases). CDR1 SGHRS and CDR2 YFSETQ come from the germline V gene. V was shortened by 0 bases and J by 0 bases, with 8 bases between the two germline ends. This CDR3 is built from 15 residues. CDR3 region: CASSLEGPSTDTQYF. CDR3 DNA sequence: TGCGCCAGCAGCTTGGAGGGGCCTAGCACAGATACGCAGTATTTT.

CDR3 protein: CASSPPGLAGLETQYF. The CDR3 DNA reads as TGTGCCAGCTCACCTCCGGGACTAGCGGGGTTAGAGACCCAGTACTTC. The genes are TRBV18 and TRBJ2-5; 13 bases agree with TRBD2. V trimming: 3 bases; J trimming: 4 bases; junction bases outside the gene matches: 5. The CDR3 is 16 amino acids. Germline CDR1 reads KGHSH; CDR2 reads LQKENI.

This sequence joins TRBV7-9 and TRBJ1-1, with D uncertain. The CDR3 is 13 residues long. Deletions cut 8 bases from V and 5 bases from J, with 15 bases between. Germline values: CDR1 SEHNR, CDR2 FQNEAQ (reference sequence). The CDR3 region has the DNA TGTGCCAGCGAGACGGGAGAACGGACTGAAGCTTTCTTT. Translated, it gives CASETGERTEAFF.

The genes are TRBV4-2 and TRBJ1-1, with D maybe TRBD1 (5 bases). The CDR3 loop spans 16 amino acids. Germline CDR1 and CDR2: LGHNA and YNFKEQ. Trimming took 2 bases from V and 0 from J, leaving 13 bases between them. This CDR3 is CASSQQSGHLNTEAFF. In DNA form, the CDR3 reads TGTGCCAGCAGCCAACAGAGCGGACACCTGAACACTGAAGCTTTCTTT.

The chain employs TRBV12-3 or TRBV12-4 and TRBJ2-3; 9 bases fit TRBD2. This CDR3 is 18 amino acids long. The CDR3 DNA reads as TGTACCCGCACTACTCGGTGGGTCGAGCGGGGGGTCACAGATACGCAGTATTTT. Translating gives CTRTTRWVERGVTDTQYF.

This clonotype was counted once. The chain employs TRBV6-1 and TRBJ2-1, with D possibly being TRBD2 (5 bases). Germline V lookup: CDR1 MNHNS, CDR2 SASEGT. Trimming shortened V by 8 bases and J by 5 bases, and 16 bases separated the two germline ends. This CDR3 is built from 14 residues. This CDR3 reads CASRFWGENNEQFF. DNA of the CDR3: TGTGCCAGCCGCTTTTGGGGAGAAAACAATGAGCAGTTCTTC.

This clonotype came up a few times. This chain links TRBV20-1 with TRBJ2-5; 9 nucleotides line up with TRBD2. After removal of 5 bases from V and 6 bases from J, the junction contained 10 bases not matched to a gene. Germline V lookup: CDR1 DFQATT, CDR2 SNEGSKA (reference sequence). The CDR3 totals 14 residues. The CDR3: CSAPRGTSLQTQYF. CDR3 nucleotides: TGCAGTGCTCCTCGGGGGACTAGCCTTCAGACCCAGTACTTC.

Only a few counts were recorded for this clonotype. The chain has TRBV7-2 and TRBJ2-1, with 11 bases lining up with TRBD2. The length of the CDR3 is 15 residues. Germline assignment: CDR1 SGHTA and CDR2 FQGNSA. V shed 4 bases, J shed 7 bases, and the junction held 6 bases outside the gene matches. The DNA for the CDR3 is TGTGCCAGCAGCTCTCTTAGCGGGGGGGTGAATGAGCAGTTCTTC. Amino acid sequence: CASSSLSGGVNEQFF. Full variable domain (rest looked up from reference TRBV7-2 and TRBJ2-1): GAGVSQSPSNKVTEKGKDVELRCDPISGHTALYWYRQSLGQGLEFLIYFQGNSAPDKSGLPSDRFSAERTGGSVSTLTIQRTQQEDSAVYLCASSSLSGGVNEQFFGPGTRLTVL.

The chain uses TRBV10-3 and TRBJ2-5; D is unclear. CDR1 ENHRY and CDR2 SYGVKD come from the germline V gene. V was cut by 2 bases and J by 2 bases, with 3 bases left in between. This CDR3 region has 12 residues. This CDR3 reads CAISEEQETQYF. The CDR3 region has the DNA TGTGCCATCAGTGAGGAACAAGAGACCCAGTACTTC.

Remarks on this clonotype: One end of the junction does not line up with germline, which may come from a read error. The V gene is TRBV18, the J gene TRBJ1-1; D remains ambiguous. There are 15 residues in the CDR3. From germline, CDR1 is KGHSH and CDR2 LQKENI. The CDR3 spells CTSSPFDYLNTEAFF. In nucleotides, the CDR3 is TGTACCAGCTCCCCATTCGACTACTTGAACACTGAAGCTTTCTTT.

This clonotype was seen more than once but under ten times. CDR3 sequence: CASSLDPDRGFFYYGYTF. The CDR3 DNA follows: TGTGCCAGCAGCTTAGATCCCGACAGGGGTTTTTTTTACTATGGCTACACCTTC. The chain couples TRBV11-2 to TRBJ1-2; 8 positions agree with TRBD1. The CDR3 loop spans 18 amino acids. The germline CDR1 and CDR2 sequences are SGHAT and FQNNGV. V shed 0 bases, J shed 3 bases, and the junction held 12 bases outside the gene matches.

The chain combines TRBV24-1 with TRBJ2-5; possibly TRBD2 for D (6 bases). The CDR3 has 15 amino acids. Per the germline V gene, CDR1 is KGHDR and CDR2 is SFDVKD. Trimming removed 5 bases at V and 5 bases at J, with 17 bases between. This CDR3 is CATSVSGGPRETQYF. The CDR3 nucleotides read TGTGCCACCAGTGTCTCCGGGGGACCTCGGGAGACCCAGTACTTC.

This clonotype came up a few times. The V and J genes are TRBV7-3 and TRBJ1-1; D might be TRBD1 (5 bases). V lost 1 base to trimming and J lost 5 bases, with 11 bases between them. CDR3 length: 14 amino acids. CDR1 and CDR2 from the germline V gene are SGHTA and FQGTGA. Written as DNA, the CDR3 is TGTGCCAGCAGCTTAAGCCAGGGTGGGACTGAAGCTTTCTTT. Translating it yields CASSLSQGGTEAFF.

This clonotype was seen a single time. The V and J genes are TRBV20-1 and TRBJ1-2; a possible D gene is TRBD1 (6 bases). Between the trimmed V and J ends, which lost 0 bases and 8 bases, there was a span of 16 bases. Germline values: CDR1 DFQATT, CDR2 SNEGSKA (reference sequence). The CDR3 covers 14 residues. CDR3 loop: CSARDFAGAEGYTF. The DNA of the CDR3 is TGCAGTGCTAGAGATTTTGCGGGGGCAGAGGGCTACACCTTC.

The rearrangement links TRBV7-6 to TRBJ2-5; either TRBD1 or TRBD2 may fit D (6 bases each). The germline gives CDR1 SGHVS, CDR2 FNYEAQ. The CDR3 totals 16 residues. V lost 5 bases and J 3 bases, leaving 19 bases between the germline ends. In DNA, the CDR3 is TGTGCCAGCAGCCTACGGTGGCCTAGGGGGGAAGAGACCCAGTACTTC. Amino acid sequence: CASSLRWPRGEETQYF.

This chain joins TRBV12-3 or TRBV12-4 and TRBJ1-2; weak D call: TRBD1 (5 bases). The CDR3 length is 15 residues. The V and J ends lost 6 bases and 4 bases respectively, with 18 bases between them. As DNA, the CDR3 is TGTGCCAGCAGCCCCCGGGCGGGGCGCACCTATGGCTACACCTTC. Encoded protein: CASSPRAGRTYGYTF.